This T cell receptor beta chain was captured in a study of radiation and T cells in renal cell carcinoma. Study-level results: From baseline, blood top tumor clonotypes peaked at 2 weeks post-radiation.

Time point in this sample: baseline pretreatment blood. The treatment denotes: 15 Gy SBRT to primary tumor, nephrectomy 4 weeks later. V shed 3 bases and J shed 10 bases, with 9 bases lying between them. The germline CDR1 and CDR2 sequences are MDHEN and SYDVKM. The CDR3 is 12 amino acids. On this clone itself: Its antigen is not known.

Here immunoSEQ multiplex PCR was the method, and the copy in TCRdb shows in-frame clones only, minus some. This table has roughly 100,000 clones, 70% to 85% appearing once. The receptor was derived from a man in his fifties or sixties with renal cell carcinoma. The J gene is TRBJ1-4, the V gene TRBV28; perhaps TRBD1 as D (5 bases). The sample in question was blood, obtained from a patient whose treatment included radiotherapy and nephrectomy. In DNA form, the CDR3 reads TGTGCCAGCAGTTTGCAGGGATTAAAACTGTTTTTT. Protein product: CASSLQGLKLFF. Full variable domain (outside the CDR3, taken from reference TRBV28 and TRBJ1-4): DVKVTQSSRYLVKRTGEKVFLECVQDMDHENMFWYRQDPGLGLRLIYFSYDVKMKEKGDIPEGYSVSREKKERFSLILESASTNQTSMYLCASSLQGLKLFFGSGTQLSVL.